This TCR beta chain came from a study of tumour-infiltrating T cells in Burkitt lymphoma. Sequencing used immunoSEQ multiplex PCR; TCRdb keeps in-frame clones, though not all of them. Of about 2,000 clones listed, 13% are singletons. CDR1 and CDR2 (germline): LNHDA, SQIVND (reference sequence). V was trimmed by 6 bases and J by 0 bases, leaving 8 bases between them. This CDR3 spans 14 amino acids. This clone was found once. The V gene is TRBV19, the J gene TRBJ2-2; D is unclear. The TCR was taken from a human donor with Burkitt lymphoma. The sequenced material came from tumor tissue. The chain's CDR3 is CASRRAANTGELFF. CDR3 nucleotides: TGTGCCAGTAGAAGGGCCGCGAACACCGGGGAGCTGTTTTTT.